The clone carrying this TCR beta chain was observed a handful of times. This sample was included in a study of CD8 T cells in ankylosing spondylitis. From the 5' RACE reads, TCRdb called clonotypes with MiXCR, one entry per CDR3 protein. The data contain some 340,000 distinct CDR3 sequences, about 15% of them seen just once; the ten biggest clones take up approximately 1.1%. The CDR3 totals 15 residues. The germline V and J ends were trimmed by 5 bases and 5 bases, with 16 bases remaining between them. The germline gives CDR1 SGHRS, CDR2 YFSETQ. The chain has TRBV5-1 and TRBJ2-2; the D is unclear. The sequenced material came from blood, either unsorted or a sorted T cell fraction (not recorded which). The receptor was derived from a male donor with ankylosing spondylitis or in good health (not recorded which). The CDR3 DNA reads TGCGCCAGCAGTTATGGGTTTCCCGGGACCGGGGAGCTGTTTTTT. Residues: CASSYGFPGTGELFF.